The present TCR beta chain was sequenced within a study of patients and donors after allogeneic stem cell transplantation. The junction had 5 bases not matched to a gene; V was cut back by 3 bases and J by 7 bases. This CDR3 spans 14 amino acids. The germline CDR1 and CDR2 sequences are MGHDK and SYGVNS. MiXCR, applied by TCRdb to the RT-PCR reads, yields one record per CDR3 protein. The data contain 800,000 to 1,000,000 distinct CDR3 sequences, roughly 18% of them seen just once; the ten biggest clones take up around 6%. The rearrangement uses TRBV25-1 and TRBJ1-2, with 10 positions matching TRBD1. This clonotype was obtained from a human donor who was either an allogeneic HSCT recipient or a stem cell or donor lymphocyte infusion donor (not recorded which). It is not recorded whose cells these are; they may come from a transplant donor. Sequencing was done on a sample of blood, either unsorted or a sorted T cell fraction (not recorded which). The CDR3 DNA reads TGTGCCAGCAGTGACCCGGGACAGGGGTTTGGCTACACCTTC. The encoded protein is CASSDPGQGFGYTF.